This TCR beta chain was sequenced during a study of blood T cell repertoires in COVID-19. Study in general: The United States, Italy and Spain provided the acute and convalescent COVID-19 samples. T cells, B-cell-depleted T cells, or PBMCs supplied cDNA or gDNA.

A single count supports this clone. In the authors' methods: Amplifying reference gene primers gave estimates of nucleated cell counts. Method: immunoSEQ multiplex PCR; TCRdb's copy keeps in-frame clones and lacks some. Clonal size and the V and J genes are those of that table, whereas D and trimming came from the DNA. In the table there are around 100,000 clones, roughly four fifths of which are singletons. Germline CDR1 is MDHEN and CDR2 is SYDVKM. This CDR3 comprises 12 residues. V lost 3 bases and J lost 7, with 9 bases in between. The chain uses TRBV28 and TRBJ2-5, with D unclear. Source material: peripheral blood. The TCR was taken from a human donor in a cohort sampled during active COVID-19. The chain's CDR3 is CASSLSSRTQYF. The CDR3, as DNA: TGTGCCAGCAGTTTGTCCAGTCGGACCCAGTACTTC.